This T cell receptor (beta chain) was recorded in a study of T cell responses to AZD1222 COVID-19 vaccine. This clone was observed a few times. The antigen is undetermined. Study-level points and caveats: In all cases, repertoires were sampled only after the peak T cell response. White British donors predominated, females outnumbered males, and clonal diversity was possibly underestimated.

This table comes from immunoSEQ multiplex PCR, and its TCRdb copy is limited to in-frame clones, with some not included. Counted here are fewer than 75,000 clones, about nine tenths occurring once; the ten biggest clones make up 6.3%. The V gene lost 0 bases and the J gene lost 3 bases, with 6 bases spanning the gap. The CDR3 totals 13 residues. Germline V gene sequence: CDR1 SGDLS, CDR2 YYNGEE. The V and J genes are TRBV9 and TRBJ1-2; the D gene is possibly TRBD1 (5 bases). The sequencing here drew on peripheral blood, taken 28 days after the second dose of the MenACWY control vaccine. The source is an adult who received the MenACWY meningococcal vaccine as a control. The CDR3 protein is CASSVGGDYGYTF. The DNA for the CDR3 is TGTGCCAGCAGCGTAGGAGGGGACTATGGCTACACCTTC.